This T cell receptor beta chain was recorded in a study of cytomegalovirus exposure and HLA in healthy donors. Libraries were prepared by immunoSEQ multiplex PCR; TCRdb keeps only in-frame clonotypes and omits some of them. This sample has about 120,000 clones, with approximately 90% found just once. About this clone: Antigen: not known.

Study-wide points: The study listed approximately 160 cytomegalovirus-associated TCR beta chains.

The V gene's germline CDR1 is SEHNR and CDR2 FQNEAQ (reference sequence). This CDR3 has 17 residues. Trimming left V 4 bases short and J 5 bases short, with 24 bases between. The specimen was PBMCs. V is TRBV7-9 and J is TRBJ2-7; D perhaps matches TRBD1 (6 bases). This receptor was taken from a man aged 18 to 29 in good health and CMV-seropositive. The CDR3 DNA is TGTGCCAGCAGCTCCCCAGGGGCAACAGGTGTCGGGAACGAGCAGTACTTC. This codes for CASSSPGATGVGNEQYF.